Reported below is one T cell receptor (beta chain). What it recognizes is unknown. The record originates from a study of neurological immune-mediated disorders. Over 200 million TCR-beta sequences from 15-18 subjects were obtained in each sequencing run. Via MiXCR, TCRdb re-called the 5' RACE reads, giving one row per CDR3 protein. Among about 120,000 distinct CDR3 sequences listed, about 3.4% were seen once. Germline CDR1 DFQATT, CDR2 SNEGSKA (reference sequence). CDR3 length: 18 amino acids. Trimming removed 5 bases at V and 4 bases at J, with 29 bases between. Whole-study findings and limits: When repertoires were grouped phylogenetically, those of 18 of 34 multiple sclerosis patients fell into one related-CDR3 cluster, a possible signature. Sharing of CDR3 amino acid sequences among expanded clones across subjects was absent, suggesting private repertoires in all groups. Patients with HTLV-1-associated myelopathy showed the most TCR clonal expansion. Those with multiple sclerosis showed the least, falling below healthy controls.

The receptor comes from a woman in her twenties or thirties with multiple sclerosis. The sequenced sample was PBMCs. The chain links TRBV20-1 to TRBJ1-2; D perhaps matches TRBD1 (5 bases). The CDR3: CSAASGAPPGTLFYGYTF. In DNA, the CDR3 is TGCAGTGCTGCAAGCGGGGCACCCCCAGGGACTTTATTCTATGGCTACACCTTC.